These 4 T cell receptor beta chains were all obtained from the same sample, sequenced in a study of preoperative IRX-2 immunotherapy in early breast cancer. Treatment noted: preoperative locoregional IRX-2 cytokine immunotherapy. Sequenced by immunoSEQ multiplex PCR; TCRdb stores in-frame clones only, minus some. This repertoire shows about 10,000 clones, around 86% found once; its top ten account for more than 5%. Sequences were derived from lymph node tissue, sampled before IRX-2 immunotherapy. Receptors originate from a human donor with breast cancer.

For the CDR3, the DNA is TGTGCCAGCAGTTACAGGGTTAGCGGGAGGCCCGCAGATACGCAGTATTTT. Amino acids: CASSYRVSGRPADTQYF. V is TRBV6-8 and J is TRBJ2-3; 10 nucleotides align to TRBD2. The germline gives CDR1 MNHGY, CDR2 SAAAGT. The CDR3 is made up of 17 amino acids. Trimming took 2 bases from V and 4 from J; bases not matched to a gene: 9.

The J gene is TRBJ2-5, the V gene TRBV7-6, with D perhaps assigned TRBD1 or TRBD2 (5 bases each). Looked up from germline, CDR1 is SGHVS and CDR2 is FNYEAQ. The CDR3 loop spans 16 amino acids. V lost 3 bases and J lost 1, with 15 bases in between. The CDR3 nucleotides are TGTGCCAGCAGCTTGGATTCGGGAAGGGGCCAAGAGACCCAGTACTTC. Its translation: CASSLDSGRGQETQYF.

The rearrangement uses TRBV6-8 and TRBJ2-7, with D perhaps TRBD1 or TRBD2 (6 bases each). V was shortened by 0 bases and J by 2 bases, with 11 bases between the two germline ends. The CDR3 contains 15 residues. Germline lookup yields CDR1 MNHGY and CDR2 SAAAGT. CDR3 amino acids: CASSYSFGGPYEQYF. The CDR3 nucleotides are TGTGCCAGCAGTTACTCATTCGGGGGCCCCTACGAGCAGTACTTC.

The genes are TRBV6-8 and TRBJ2-1; D not certain. Germline V gene sequence: CDR1 MNHGY, CDR2 SAAAGT. Trimming pared 5 bases from V and 15 bases from J, leaving 17 bases between. This CDR3 contains 12 residues. Written as DNA, the CDR3 is TGTGCCAGCAGTGACCCTCGAGCCCTCGGGTTCTTC. Amino acid sequence: CASSDPRALGFF.